The 26 T cell receptor beta chains reported below all come from one sample, sequenced in a study of blood T cell repertoires in COVID-19. Clones were read by immunoSEQ multiplex PCR, and TCRdb kept only the in-frame ones, dropping some. The profile shows roughly 280,000 clones, roughly 80% of them singletons. The sequenced sample consisted of peripheral blood. These receptors all stem from a man aged 60-69 years who had recovered from COVID-19.

The rearrangement links TRBV7-9 to TRBJ1-4; maybe TRBD1 (5 bases). Germline V gene data show CDR1 as SEHNR and CDR2 as FQNEAQ (reference sequence). The CDR3 has 17 residues. V was pared by 5 bases and J by 5 bases, with 21 bases between. In nucleotides, the CDR3 is TGTGCCAGCAGCCAGGGTAGTACGAGAATTGAGAATGAAAAACTGTTTTTT. Amino acid sequence: CASSQGSTRIENEKLFF. Using reference TRBV7-9 and TRBJ1-4 for the parts outside the CDR3, the full variable domain is DTGVSQNPRHKITKRGQNVTFRCDPISEHNRLYWYRQTLGQGPEFLTYFQNEAQLEKSRLLSDRFSAERPKGSFSTLEIQRTEQGDSAMYLCASSQGSTRIENEKLFFGSGTQLSVL.

The chain has TRBV5-1 and TRBJ1-1; a possible D gene is TRBD1 (6 bases). V lost 2 bases to trimming and J lost 1 base, with 12 bases between them. The CDR3 runs 15 residues. Germline-derived CDR1 and CDR2 are SGHRS and YFSETQ. CDR3 coding DNA: TGCGCCAGCAGCTTACAGGGTCAAGGGAACACTGAAGCTTTCTTT. Translation: CASSLQGQGNTEAFF.

The chain is built from TRBV10-3 and TRBJ1-2, with unresolved D. V lost 4 bases and J lost 2, with 14 bases in between. Germline values: CDR1 ENHRY, CDR2 SYGVKD. The CDR3 has 15 amino acids. For the CDR3, the DNA is TGTGCCATCAGTGCCACCTTGGAGGCCAACTATGGCTACACCTTC. Translation: CAISATLEANYGYTF.

This clone showed up just a few times. The chain joins TRBV6-5 to TRBJ1-1; D gene unclear. There are 13 residues in the CDR3. Trimming took 0 bases from V and 12 from J, leaving 14 bases between them. Germline assignment: CDR1 MNHEY and CDR2 SVGAGI. CDR3 loop: CASSYSPPAAPFF. DNA of the CDR3: TGTGCCAGCAGTTACTCGCCTCCGGCAGCGCCTTTCTTT.

This chain links TRBV6-5 with TRBJ2-7, with a tentative D call TRBD2 (6 bases). Looked up from germline, CDR1 is MNHEY and CDR2 is SVGAGI. V lost 1 base and J 7 bases, leaving 11 bases between the germline ends. The length of the CDR3 is 13 residues. The CDR3 spells CASSYLGRREQYF. Written as DNA, the CDR3 is TGTGCCAGCAGTTACTTGGGGAGGCGGGAGCAGTACTTC.

The chain combines TRBV7-9 with TRBJ2-7, with 9 bases lining up with TRBD1. This CDR3 is built from 14 residues. Trimming took 5 bases from V and 4 from J; bases not matched to a gene: 6. Germline CDR1 and CDR2: SEHNR and FQNEAQ (reference sequence). CDR3 nucleotide sequence: TGTGCCAGCAGCCTTGGGACAGGGTGGTACGAGCAGTACTTC. It encodes CASSLGTGWYEQYF.

The J gene is TRBJ2-1, the V gene TRBV19, with D perhaps matching TRBD2 (5 bases). This CDR3 has 15 amino acids. V was shortened by 3 bases and J by 0 bases, with 9 bases between the two germline ends. The germline gives CDR1 LNHDA, CDR2 SQIVND (reference sequence). The CDR3 here is CASSIRDSSYNEQFF. The CDR3 DNA reads as TGTGCCAGTAGTATTCGGGATAGCTCCTACAATGAGCAGTTCTTC.

The rearrangement joins TRBV30 to TRBJ2-5; 12 bases align to TRBD2. CDR3 length equals 15 residues. Germline CDR1 GTSNPN, CDR2 SVGIG (reference sequence). V lost 4 bases and J lost 1; bases outside the gene matches: 4. This chain's CDR3 is CAWTSGRAVQETQYF. DNA for the CDR3: TGTGCCTGGACTAGCGGGAGGGCCGTCCAAGAGACCCAGTACTTC.

V is TRBV19 and J is TRBJ2-1; perhaps TRBD2 as D (6 bases). Deletions cut 4 bases from V and 12 bases from J, with 25 bases between. This CDR3 is built from 16 residues. Germline V gene lookup returns CDR1 LNHDA and CDR2 SQIVND (reference sequence). CDR3 region: CASSTNSRRVGEVQFF. CDR3 in DNA: TGTGCCAGTAGTACAAATAGCCGGCGGGTGGGGGAGGTGCAGTTCTTC.

This chain connects TRBV2 to TRBJ2-3; unclear D gene. The CDR3 has 12 amino acids. Trimming removed 6 bases at V and 3 bases at J, with 7 bases between. Per germline, CDR1 SNHLY and CDR2 FYNNEI. This CDR3 is CASSVRTDTQYF. The CDR3 DNA follows: TGTGCCAGCAGCGTGAGGACAGATACGCAGTATTTT.

The V call is TRBV25-1, the J call TRBJ2-2; 8 nucleotides agree with TRBD1. Germline-derived CDR1 and CDR2 are MGHDK and SYGVNS. The CDR3 runs to 15 residues. Losses at the gene ends were 3 bases for V and 6 bases for J; bases not matched to a gene: 6. Written as DNA, the CDR3 is TGTGCCAGCAGTGAGACAGGGGTTCGCGCCGGGGAGCTGTTTTTT. Translation gives CASSETGVRAGELFF.

CDR3 in amino acids: CASRGVSTGSGEQFF. CDR3 nucleotide sequence: TGTGCCAGCAGGGGGGTTAGTACAGGGAGTGGTGAGCAGTTCTTC. This rearrangement joins TRBV25-1 to TRBJ2-1; D possibly corresponds to TRBD1 (6 bases). Germline V CDR1 and CDR2: MGHDK, SYGVNS. This CDR3 contains 15 residues. The ends were cut back, 6 bases at V and 9 bases at J, with 21 bases in the middle.

V gene TRBV7-9 combines with J gene TRBJ2-7, with a possible D match to TRBD1 (5 bases). Trimming shortened V by 4 bases and J by 2 bases, and 9 bases separated the two germline ends. CDR1 and CDR2 (germline): SEHNR, FQNEAQ (reference sequence). This CDR3 comprises 13 residues. This chain's CDR3 is CASSSTGAYEQYF. The CDR3 region has the DNA TGTGCCAGCAGCTCAACAGGAGCCTACGAGCAGTACTTC.

The genes are TRBV19 and TRBJ1-5; possibly TRBD1 for D (6 bases). Trimming removed 2 bases at V and 0 bases at J, with 14 bases between. Germline-derived CDR1 and CDR2 are LNHDA and SQIVND (reference sequence). This CDR3 contains 17 residues. The CDR3, as DNA: TGTGCCAGTAGTATATTCCGGGGACAACTTAGCAATCAGCCCCAGCATTTT. It translates to CASSIFRGQLSNQPQHF.

This clone came up a few times. The rearrangement uses TRBV28 and TRBJ1-4; D remains unclear. The ends were cut back, 5 bases at V and 4 bases at J, with 14 bases in the middle. The CDR3 spans 15 residues. Germline V lookup: CDR1 MDHEN, CDR2 SYDVKM. The CDR3 spells CASSADRRRNEKLFF. The CDR3 DNA reads as TGTGCCAGCAGTGCTGACCGGCGGCGTAATGAAAAACTGTTTTTT. The complete variable domain, with remaining parts taken from reference TRBV28 and TRBJ1-4, reads DVKVTQSSRYLVKRTGEKVFLECVQDMDHENMFWYRQDPGLGLRLIYFSYDVKMKEKGDIPEGYSVSREKKERFSLILESASTNQTSMYLCASSADRRRNEKLFFGSGTQLSVL.

The chain combines TRBV5-4 with TRBJ2-5, with 9 bases matching TRBD1. J lost 7 bases, V lost 0 bases, and 13 bases had no gene match. Germline V gives CDR1 SGHNT, CDR2 YYREEE (reference sequence). The CDR3 runs 17 residues. CDR3 coding DNA: TGTGCCAGCAGCTTGGGGCCGACAGGGGGGCCTGATGGGACCCAGTACTTC. Protein product: CASSLGPTGGPDGTQYF.

The chain recombines TRBV14 with TRBJ1-3, with no clear D. The CDR3 covers 13 residues. The V gene lost 1 base and the J gene lost 4 bases, with 5 bases spanning the gap. Germline V gene lookup returns CDR1 SGHDN and CDR2 FVKESK. The CDR3 region is CASSQALGNTIYF. Here the CDR3 DNA reads TGTGCCAGCAGCCAAGCCCTGGGAAACACCATATATTTT.

This CDR3 reads CASSRDTRQQPQHF. The CDR3 DNA reads TGTGCCAGCAGCCGGGACACAAGACAGCAGCCCCAGCATTTT. The rearrangement uses TRBV7-8 and TRBJ1-5; perhaps TRBD1 as D (6 bases). Germline CDR1 SGHVS, CDR2 FQNEAQ. The V end was cut by 5 bases, the J end by 7 bases, with 15 bases between. The CDR3 totals 14 residues.

The V and J genes are TRBV30 and TRBJ1-1; maybe TRBD1 (6 bases). Between the trimmed V and J ends, which lost 5 bases and 0 bases, there was a span of 22 bases. The germline gives CDR1 GTSNPN, CDR2 SVGIG (reference sequence). This CDR3 has 17 amino acids. CDR3 sequence: CAWRTVRTLTLNTEAFF. As DNA, the CDR3 is TGTGCCTGGCGGACAGTTCGTACTTTGACCCTGAACACTGAAGCTTTCTTT.

The chain joins TRBV14 to TRBJ2-7; tentatively, D is TRBD2 (6 bases). Trimming removed 4 bases from V and 1 base from J, with 14 bases in between. CDR1 SGHDN and CDR2 FVKESK come from the germline V gene. The CDR3 length is 15 residues. This CDR3 is CASSRGLGLSYEQYF. The CDR3 bases are TGTGCCAGCAGCCGGGGCTTGGGACTGTCCTACGAGCAGTACTTC.

This clone was seen just once. This chain joins TRBV28 and TRBJ2-5, with TRBD1 matching 11 bases. Per germline, CDR1 MDHEN and CDR2 SYDVKM. V lost 6 bases to trimming and J lost 5 bases; unmatched junction nucleotides: 8. The CDR3 is 15 residues long. The CDR3 sequence is CASSHPGQGVETQYF. The CDR3 nucleotides are TGTGCCAGCAGCCACCCGGGACAGGGGGTGGAGACCCAGTACTTC.

V usage is TRBV3-1 (or the pseudogene TRBV3-2) and J usage is TRBJ2-7, with 9 bases identical to TRBD2. Per germline, CDR1 LGHDT and CDR2 YNNKEL (reference sequence). The CDR3 sequence is 15 residues long. V lost 3 bases, J lost 0 bases, and 3 bases stayed unmatched. The CDR3: CASSQLAGSSYEQYF. Here the CDR3 DNA reads TGTGCCAGCAGCCAGCTAGCGGGAAGCTCCTACGAGCAGTACTTC.

The gene calls are TRBV5-1 and TRBJ2-3, with TRBD2 matching 8 bases. Germline V CDR1 and CDR2: SGHRS, YFSETQ. The CDR3 length is 16 residues. V lost 0 bases, J lost 4 bases, and 7 bases stayed unmatched. CDR3 protein: CASSLGSGATADTQYF. The CDR3 bases are TGCGCCAGCAGCTTGGGTAGCGGGGCGACAGCAGATACGCAGTATTTT.

The V gene is TRBV24-1, the J gene TRBJ2-3, with D maybe TRBD1 (5 bases). Per the germline V gene, CDR1 is KGHDR and CDR2 is SFDVKD. The CDR3 extends over 14 amino acids. V shed 1 base and J shed 6 bases, with 10 bases lying between them. Written as DNA, the CDR3 is TGTGCCACCAGTGATTTTTCAGGGCTCGATACGCAGTATTTT. It specifies CATSDFSGLDTQYF.

For the CDR3, the DNA is TGTGCCAGCAGCTTGGAGCCCCCGGATGAGCAGTTCTTC. It codes for CASSLEPPDEQFF. The J gene is TRBJ2-1, the V gene TRBV5-4, with unresolved D. The CDR3 spans 13 residues. Between the trimmed V and J ends, which lost 0 bases and 8 bases, there was a span of 9 bases. Germline CDR1 SGHNT, CDR2 YYREEE (reference sequence).

In regard to this clone: Other DNA sequences in this sample translate to the same CDR3. The chain carries TRBV3-1 (or the pseudogene TRBV3-2) and TRBJ1-5, with a weak D call TRBD1 (5 bases). This CDR3 has 14 residues. In germline, CDR1 is LGHDT, CDR2 YNNKEL (reference sequence). Trimming removed 1 base at V and 6 bases at J, with 10 bases between. As DNA, the CDR3 is TGTGCCAGCAGCCAAGCAGGGATCGGTCAGCCCCAGCATTTT. It codes for CASSQAGIGQPQHF.